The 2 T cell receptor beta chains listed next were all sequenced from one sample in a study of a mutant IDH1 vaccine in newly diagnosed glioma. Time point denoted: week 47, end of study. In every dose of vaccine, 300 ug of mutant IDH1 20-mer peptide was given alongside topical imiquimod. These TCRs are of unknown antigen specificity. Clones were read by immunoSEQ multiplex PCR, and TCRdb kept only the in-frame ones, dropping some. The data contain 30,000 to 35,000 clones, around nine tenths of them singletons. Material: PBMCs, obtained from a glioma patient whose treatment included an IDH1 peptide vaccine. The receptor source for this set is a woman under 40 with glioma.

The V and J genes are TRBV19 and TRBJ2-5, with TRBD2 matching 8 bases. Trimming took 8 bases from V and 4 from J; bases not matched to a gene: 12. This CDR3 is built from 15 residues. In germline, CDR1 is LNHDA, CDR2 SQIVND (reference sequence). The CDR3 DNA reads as TGTGCCAGTGCCACCGGGACTAGTCCCACAGAGACCCAGTACTTC. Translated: CASATGTSPTETQYF. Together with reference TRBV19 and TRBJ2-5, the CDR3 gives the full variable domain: DGGITQSPKYLFRKEGQNVTLSCEQNLNHDAMYWYRQDPGQGLRLIYYSQIVNDFQKGDIAEGYSVSREKKESFPLTVTSAQKNPTAFYLCASATGTSPTETQYFGPGTRLLVL.

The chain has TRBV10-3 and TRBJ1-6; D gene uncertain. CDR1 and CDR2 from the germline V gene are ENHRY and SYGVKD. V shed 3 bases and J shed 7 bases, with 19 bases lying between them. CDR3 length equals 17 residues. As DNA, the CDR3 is TGTGCCATCAGTGACACCACCACAATGGGGTCCAATTCACCCCTCCACTTT. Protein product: CAISDTTTMGSNSPLHF.